These 22 T cell receptor beta chains originate from one sample sequenced in a study of T cells expressing NK-cell markers. Reanalyzing the 5' RACE reads, TCRdb keeps one entry per CDR3 protein, without DNA. Its listing shows 550,000 or so distinct CDR3 sequences. The material sequenced was blood T cells: a sorted CD56 or NKG2C T cell subset, CD4+ or CD8+ T cells, or bulk PBMC T cells (not recorded which). All receptors come from a man younger than 35 in good health.

J is TRBJ2-2 and V is TRBV4-2; TCRdb picks TRBD2, but there is no DNA to check that call. This CDR3 comprises 20 residues. Germline V gene lookup returns CDR1 LGHNA and CDR2 YNFKEQ. The chain's CDR3 is CASSLPLSGRAKPNTGELFF.

This chain connects TRBV3-1 to TRBJ2-7; TCRdb proposes TRBD1, but this gene call is untestable without DNA. The germline V gene has CDR1 LGHDT and CDR2 YNNKEL (reference sequence). CDR3 length: 15 residues. Here the CDR3 reads CASSYTRTATYEQYF.

The chain combines TRBV27 with TRBJ2-5; as DNA is missing, the TRBD1 call by TCRdb cannot be tested. Germline CDR1 is MNHEY and CDR2 is SMNVEV (reference sequence). The CDR3 extends over 15 amino acids. CDR3 protein: CASSPETGNQETQYF.

The chain carries TRBV2 and TRBJ2-4. The length of the CDR3 is 18 residues. Per germline, CDR1 SNHLY and CDR2 FYNNEI. The CDR3 sequence is CASSEESRLYLAKNIQYF.

The rearrangement uses TRBV7-9 and TRBJ2-1; TCRdb's assignment of TRBD2 cannot be checked, as there is no DNA. The CDR3 totals 17 residues. Germline V lookup: CDR1 SEHNR, CDR2 FQNEAQ (reference sequence). CDR3 in amino acids: CASSSSSGSLRGDEQFF.

The chain has TRBV6-1 and TRBJ1-1; no DNA is available, so the TRBD1 call from TCRdb remains unchecked. CDR3 length: 11 amino acids. The germline V gene encodes CDR1 MNHNS and CDR2 SASEGT. CDR3: CASDSKTEAFF.

The J gene is TRBJ1-6, the V gene TRBV7-2. Germline loops: CDR1 SGHTA, CDR2 FQGNSA. The CDR3 is 15 residues long. CDR3 loop: CASSLVYKGNSPLHF.

The chain joins TRBV27 to TRBJ2-7; no DNA is available, so the TRBD1 call from TCRdb remains unchecked. The CDR3 runs to 16 residues. Germline V gene sequence: CDR1 MNHEY, CDR2 SMNVEV (reference sequence). The CDR3 spells CASSSLGGASSNEQYF.

The rearrangement links TRBV28 to TRBJ2-1; TCRdb calls TRBD2, which cannot be checked without DNA. Germline CDR1 MDHEN, CDR2 SYDVKM. The CDR3 consists of 18 residues. This CDR3 reads CASSSTSGRTNPYNEQFF.

The V call is TRBV27, the J call TRBJ2-5; TCRdb outputs TRBD1, but without DNA this stays unchecked. This CDR3 region has 16 residues. Germline-derived CDR1 and CDR2 are MNHEY and SMNVEV (reference sequence). The CDR3 region is CASSLWGVRAREAQYF.

V and J are TRBV14 and TRBJ2-1; absent DNA, TCRdb's TRBD1 call cannot be checked. CDR1 and CDR2 (germline): SGHDN, FVKESK. This CDR3 has 15 amino acids. The CDR3 region is CASSQVRGWSNEQFF.

J is TRBJ1-5 and V is TRBV7-9. This CDR3 has 16 amino acids. Germline CDR1 SEHNR, CDR2 FQNEAQ (reference sequence). This CDR3 is CASSLGAGASNQPQHF.

The rearrangement uses TRBV20-1 and TRBJ2-7; TCRdb's assignment of TRBD2 cannot be checked, as there is no DNA. Germline V CDR1 and CDR2: DFQATT, SNEGSKA (reference sequence). CDR3 size: 14 residues. The CDR3 region is CSARDNSGDYEQYF.

The V and J genes are TRBV29-1 and TRBJ2-3; the TRBD1 assignment by TCRdb is unverifiable without DNA. The V gene's germline CDR1 is SQVTM and CDR2 ANQGSEA. CDR3 size: 14 residues. CDR3 region: CSVVGAGAADTQYF.

This rearrangement joins TRBV5-1 to TRBJ2-7. The CDR3 runs to 15 residues. Germline V gene sequence: CDR1 SGHRS, CDR2 YFSETQ. CDR3 sequence: CASSRRRIESDEQYF.

The V and J genes are TRBV6-2 or TRBV6-3 and TRBJ2-1. This CDR3 is built from 12 residues. Germline-derived CDR1 and CDR2 are MNHEY and SVGEGT. CDR3 loop: CAAGSSYNEQFF.

The chain combines TRBV11-2 with TRBJ2-5. The CDR3 runs 16 residues. Germline CDR1 SGHAT, CDR2 FQNNGV. This chain's CDR3 is CASSSKHRTSGETQYF. Supplemented by reference TRBV11-2 and TRBJ2-5, the full variable domain reads EAGVAQSPRYKIIEKRQSVAFWCNPISGHATLYWYQQILGQGPKLLIQFQNNGVVDDSQLPKDRFSAERLKGVDSTLKIQPAKLEDSAVYLCASSSKHRTSGETQYFGPGTRLLVL.

J is TRBJ2-3 and V is TRBV12-3 or TRBV12-4; TCRdb lists TRBD2, though no DNA is available to test this call. The CDR3 runs 15 residues. The CDR3 protein is CASSFIRGPPDTQYF.

The V gene is TRBV11-3, the J gene TRBJ2-3; TCRdb indicates TRBD2, and absent DNA this call remains unverified. Germline loops: CDR1 SGHNT, CDR2 YENEEA. The CDR3 extends over 16 amino acids. The CDR3 loop reads CASSLFLAGGPDTQYF.

The rearrangement joins TRBV5-6 to TRBJ2-1; without DNA, the TCRdb call of TRBD1 cannot be checked. The V gene's germline CDR1 is SGHDT and CDR2 YYEEEE. This CDR3 has 12 residues. The CDR3 reads CASSPRGVGQFF.

The chain is built from TRBV29-1 and TRBJ2-2; TCRdb outputs TRBD1, but without DNA this stays unchecked. The CDR3 is 17 amino acids. Germline V CDR1 and CDR2: SQVTM, ANQGSEA. The CDR3: CSASGDRRQPNTGELFF.

The rearrangement links TRBV24-1 to TRBJ2-1; absent DNA, TCRdb's TRBD2 call cannot be checked. Germline CDR1 is KGHDR and CDR2 is SFDVKD. The CDR3 is 14 residues long. This CDR3 reads CATSGRSSYNEQFF.